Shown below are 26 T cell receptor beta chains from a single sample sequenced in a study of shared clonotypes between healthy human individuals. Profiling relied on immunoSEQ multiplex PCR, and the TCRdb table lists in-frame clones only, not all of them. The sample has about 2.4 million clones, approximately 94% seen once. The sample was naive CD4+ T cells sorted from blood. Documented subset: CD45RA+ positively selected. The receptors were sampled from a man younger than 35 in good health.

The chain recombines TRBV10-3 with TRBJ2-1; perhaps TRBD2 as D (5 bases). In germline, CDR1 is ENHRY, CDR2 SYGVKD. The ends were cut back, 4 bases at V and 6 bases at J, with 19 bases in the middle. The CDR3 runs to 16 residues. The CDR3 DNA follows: TGTGCCATCAGTGGGCGGGTCCTCCTTGCCTCCAATGAGCAGTTCTTC. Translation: CAISGRVLLASNEQFF.

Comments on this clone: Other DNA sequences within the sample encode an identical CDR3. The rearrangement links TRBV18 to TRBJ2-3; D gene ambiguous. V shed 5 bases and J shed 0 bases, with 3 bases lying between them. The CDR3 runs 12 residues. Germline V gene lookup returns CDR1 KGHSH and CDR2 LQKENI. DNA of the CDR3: TGTGCCAGCTCATCAAGCACAGATACGCAGTATTTT. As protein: CASSSSTDTQYF.

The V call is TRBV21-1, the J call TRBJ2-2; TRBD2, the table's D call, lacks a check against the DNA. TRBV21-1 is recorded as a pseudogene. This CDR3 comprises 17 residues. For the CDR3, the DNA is TGTGCCAGCAGCACAAATAGCGGGAGGGCCCCTGCCGGGGAGCTGTTTTTT. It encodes CASSTNSGRAPAGELFF.

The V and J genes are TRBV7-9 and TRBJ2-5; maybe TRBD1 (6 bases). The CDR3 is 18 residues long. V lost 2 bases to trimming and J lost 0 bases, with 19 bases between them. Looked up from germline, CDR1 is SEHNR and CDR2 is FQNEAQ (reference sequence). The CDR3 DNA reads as TGTGCCAGCAGCTTACTTGGCTGGTCACAGGGCAACCAAGAGACCCAGTACTTC. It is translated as CASSLLGWSQGNQETQYF.

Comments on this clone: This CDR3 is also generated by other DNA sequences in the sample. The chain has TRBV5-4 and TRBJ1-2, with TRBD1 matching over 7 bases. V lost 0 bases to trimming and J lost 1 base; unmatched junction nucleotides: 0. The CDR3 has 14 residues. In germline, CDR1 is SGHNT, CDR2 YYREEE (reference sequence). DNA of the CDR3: TGTGCCAGCAGCTTGGGACAGGGTAACTATGGCTACACCTTC. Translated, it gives CASSLGQGNYGYTF.

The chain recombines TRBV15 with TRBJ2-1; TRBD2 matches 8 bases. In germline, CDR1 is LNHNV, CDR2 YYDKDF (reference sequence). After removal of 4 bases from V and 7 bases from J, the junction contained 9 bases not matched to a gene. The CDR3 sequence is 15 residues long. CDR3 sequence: CATSIAGREGNEQFF. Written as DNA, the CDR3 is TGTGCCACCAGCATTGCCGGGAGGGAGGGTAATGAGCAGTTCTTC.

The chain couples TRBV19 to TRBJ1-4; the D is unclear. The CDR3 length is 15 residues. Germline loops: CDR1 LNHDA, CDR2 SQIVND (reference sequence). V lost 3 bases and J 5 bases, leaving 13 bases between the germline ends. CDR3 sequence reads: CASSMPSGGNEKLFF. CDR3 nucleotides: TGTGCCAGTAGTATGCCGTCAGGCGGGAATGAAAAACTGTTTTTT.

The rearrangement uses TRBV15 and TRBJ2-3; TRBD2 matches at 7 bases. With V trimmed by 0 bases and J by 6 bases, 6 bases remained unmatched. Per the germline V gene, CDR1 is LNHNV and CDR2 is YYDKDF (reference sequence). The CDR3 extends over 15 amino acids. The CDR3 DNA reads TGTGCCACCAGCAGAGATGGGGCTAGCGGTGATACGCAGTATTTT. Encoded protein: CATSRDGASGDTQYF.

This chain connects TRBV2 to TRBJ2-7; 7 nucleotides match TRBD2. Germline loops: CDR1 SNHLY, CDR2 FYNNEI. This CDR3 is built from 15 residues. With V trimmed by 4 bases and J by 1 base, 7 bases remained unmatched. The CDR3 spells CASSVGGRGSYEQYF. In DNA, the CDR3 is TGTGCCAGCAGTGTAGGCGGGAGAGGGTCCTACGAGCAGTACTTC.

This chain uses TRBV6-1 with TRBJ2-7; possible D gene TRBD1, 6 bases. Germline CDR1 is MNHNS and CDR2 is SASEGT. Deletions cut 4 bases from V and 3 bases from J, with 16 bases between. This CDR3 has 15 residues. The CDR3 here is CASSALQGVGYEQYF. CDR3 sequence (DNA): TGTGCCAGCAGTGCCCTACAGGGTGTCGGCTACGAGCAGTACTTC.

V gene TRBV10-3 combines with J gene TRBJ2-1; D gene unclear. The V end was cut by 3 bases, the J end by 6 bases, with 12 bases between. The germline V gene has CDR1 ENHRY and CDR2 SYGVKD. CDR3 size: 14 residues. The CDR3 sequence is CAISEIVAGNEQFF. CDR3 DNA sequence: TGTGCCATCAGTGAAATAGTTGCAGGCAATGAGCAGTTCTTC.

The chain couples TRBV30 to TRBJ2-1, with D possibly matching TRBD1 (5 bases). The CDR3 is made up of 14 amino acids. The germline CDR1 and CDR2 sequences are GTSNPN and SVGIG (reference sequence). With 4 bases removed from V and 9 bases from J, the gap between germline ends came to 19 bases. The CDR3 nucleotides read TGTGCCTGGAAAGGGGTCCCCTGGTCTTTTGAGCAGTTCTTC. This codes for CAWKGVPWSFEQFF.

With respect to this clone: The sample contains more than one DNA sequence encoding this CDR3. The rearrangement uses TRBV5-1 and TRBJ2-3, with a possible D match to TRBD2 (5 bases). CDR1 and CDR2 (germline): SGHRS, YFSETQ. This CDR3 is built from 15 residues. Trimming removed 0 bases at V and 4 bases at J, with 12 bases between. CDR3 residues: CASSLGLAGADTQYF. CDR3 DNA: TGCGCCAGCAGCTTGGGGCTAGCTGGCGCAGATACGCAGTATTTT.

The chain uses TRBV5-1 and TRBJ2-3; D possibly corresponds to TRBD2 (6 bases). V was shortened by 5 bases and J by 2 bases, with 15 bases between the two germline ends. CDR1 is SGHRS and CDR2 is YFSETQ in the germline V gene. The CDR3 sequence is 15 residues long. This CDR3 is CASRSEGIITDTQYF. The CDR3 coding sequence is TGCGCCAGCAGATCGGAGGGGATCATCACAGATACGCAGTATTTT.

CDR3 nucleotide sequence: TGTGCCTTTCAGACAGGGATTGACTATGGCTACACCTTC. Translated: CAFQTGIDYGYTF. The chain joins TRBV30 to TRBJ1-2, with 7 bases that match TRBD1. The CDR3 contains 13 residues. The J segment lost 3 bases and the V segment lost 7 bases, leaving 8 bases of the junction unmatched. Germline V gene lookup returns CDR1 GTSNPN and CDR2 SVGIG (reference sequence).

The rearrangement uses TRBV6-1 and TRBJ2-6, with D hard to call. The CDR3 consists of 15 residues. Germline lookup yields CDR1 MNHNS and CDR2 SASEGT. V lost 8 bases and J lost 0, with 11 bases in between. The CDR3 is CASWKGDSGANVLTF. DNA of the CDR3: TGTGCCAGCTGGAAAGGAGACTCTGGGGCCAACGTCCTGACTTTC.

The CDR3 is CASSEASTGGNQPQHF. The CDR3 region has the DNA TGTGCCAGCAGTGAAGCCTCGACAGGTGGCAATCAGCCCCAGCATTTT. The rearrangement joins TRBV6-1 to TRBJ1-5; D perhaps matches TRBD1 (6 bases). The V end was cut by 0 bases, the J end by 2 bases, with 11 bases between. CDR1 is MNHNS, CDR2 SASEGT, per germline. The CDR3 consists of 16 residues.

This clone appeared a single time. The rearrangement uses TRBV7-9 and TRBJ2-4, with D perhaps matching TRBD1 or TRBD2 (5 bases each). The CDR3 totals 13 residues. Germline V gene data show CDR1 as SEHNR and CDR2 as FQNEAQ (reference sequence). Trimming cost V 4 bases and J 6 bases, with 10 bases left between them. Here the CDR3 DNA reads TGTGCCAGCAGCTACCTGGGACGAAACATTCAGTACTTC. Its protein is CASSYLGRNIQYF.

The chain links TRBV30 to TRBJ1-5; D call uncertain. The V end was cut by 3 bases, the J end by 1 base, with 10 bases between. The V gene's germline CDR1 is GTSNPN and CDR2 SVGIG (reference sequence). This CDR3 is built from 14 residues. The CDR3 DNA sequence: TGTGCCTGGAGCCCCTCCGGAAGCAATCAGCCCCAGCATTTT. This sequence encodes CAWSPSGSNQPQHF.

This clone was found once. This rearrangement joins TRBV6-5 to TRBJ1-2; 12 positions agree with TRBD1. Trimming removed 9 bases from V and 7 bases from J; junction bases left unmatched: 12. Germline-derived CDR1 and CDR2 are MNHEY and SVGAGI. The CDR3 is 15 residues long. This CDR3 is CASSRDRGRIRGYTF. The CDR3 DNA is TGTGCCAGTAGCCGGGACAGGGGGCGTATACGTGGCTACACCTTC.

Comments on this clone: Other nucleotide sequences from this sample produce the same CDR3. CDR3 sequence: CASSEARRGTGELFF. In DNA, the CDR3 is TGTGCCAGCAGTGAAGCGCGTAGGGGAACCGGGGAGCTGTTTTTT. This chain joins TRBV6-1 and TRBJ2-2; D may be TRBD1 (5 bases). This CDR3 comprises 15 residues. Germline assignment: CDR1 MNHNS and CDR2 SASEGT. Trimming shortened V by 0 bases and J by 5 bases, and 10 bases separated the two germline ends.

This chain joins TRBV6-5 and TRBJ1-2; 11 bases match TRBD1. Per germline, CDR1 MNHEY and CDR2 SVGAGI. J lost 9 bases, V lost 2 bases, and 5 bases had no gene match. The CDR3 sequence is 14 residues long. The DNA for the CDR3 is TGTGCCAGCAGTTACCTTGGACAGGGGGCGAGCTACACCTTC. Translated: CASSYLGQGASYTF.

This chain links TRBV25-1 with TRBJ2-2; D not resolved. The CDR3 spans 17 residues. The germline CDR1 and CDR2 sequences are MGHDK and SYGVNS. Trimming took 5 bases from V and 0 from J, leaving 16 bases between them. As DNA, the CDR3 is TGTGCCAGCAGTTCAACATGGCCAGCGCCGAACACCGGGGAGCTGTTTTTT. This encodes CASSSTWPAPNTGELFF.

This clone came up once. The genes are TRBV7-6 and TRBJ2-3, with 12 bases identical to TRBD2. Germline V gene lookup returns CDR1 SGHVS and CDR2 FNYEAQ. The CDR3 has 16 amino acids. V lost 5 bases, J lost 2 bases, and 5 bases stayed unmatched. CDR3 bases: TGTGCCAGCAGCGGGGGACTAGCGGGTTACACAGATACGCAGTATTTT. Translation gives CASSGGLAGYTDTQYF.

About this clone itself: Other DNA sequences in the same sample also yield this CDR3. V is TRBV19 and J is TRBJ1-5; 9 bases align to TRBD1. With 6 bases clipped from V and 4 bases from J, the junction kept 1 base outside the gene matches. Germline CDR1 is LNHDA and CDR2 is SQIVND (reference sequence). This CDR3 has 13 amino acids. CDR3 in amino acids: CASRDRGNQPQHF. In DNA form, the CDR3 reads TGTGCCAGTAGAGACAGGGGGAATCAGCCCCAGCATTTT. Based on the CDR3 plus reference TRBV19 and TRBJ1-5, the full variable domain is DGGITQSPKYLFRKEGQNVTLSCEQNLNHDAMYWYRQDPGQGLRLIYYSQIVNDFQKGDIAEGYSVSREKKESFPLTVTSAQKNPTAFYLCASRDRGNQPQHFGDGTRLSIL.

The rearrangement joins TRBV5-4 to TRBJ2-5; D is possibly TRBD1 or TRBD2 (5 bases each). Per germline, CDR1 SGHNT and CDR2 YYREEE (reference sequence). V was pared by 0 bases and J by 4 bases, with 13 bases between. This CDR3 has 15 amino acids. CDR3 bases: TGTGCCAGCAGCTTGGGGGCCACGGGGACAGAGACCCAGTACTTC. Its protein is CASSLGATGTETQYF. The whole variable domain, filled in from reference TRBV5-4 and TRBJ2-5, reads ETGVTQSPTHLIKTRGQQVTLRCSSQSGHNTVSWYQQALGQGPQFIFQYYREEENGRGNFPPRFSGLQFPNYSSELNVNALELDDSALYLCASSLGATGTETQYFGPGTRLLVL.